This is a list of T cell receptor beta chains from one sample in a study of beta chain features in type 1 diabetes. Generated by immunoSEQ multiplex PCR, the TCRdb table keeps only in-frame clones and is missing some. The profile covers hundreds of thousands of clones, with more than 13% appearing a single time and around 0.04% taken by the ten largest. The sample was naive CD4+ T cells from blood. The receptors were gathered from a man aged 18 to 35 with type 1 diabetes. The conserved cysteine and the conserved F or W are not part of the CDR3 here. The order of the fields is D gene, V gene, CDR3 length, CDR3 protein. The D gene is left open where the match is weak.

d_call: NA; v_call: TRBV30; cdr3_length: 12; cdr3_aa: AWDGYGITNEQF
d_call: NA; v_call: TRBV28; cdr3_length: 12; cdr3_aa: ASVSGRGGQPQH
d_call: NA; v_call: TRBV30; cdr3_length: 8; cdr3_aa: AWRRVEAF
d_call: NA; v_call: TRBV25-1; cdr3_length: 9; cdr3_aa: ASSLTYEQY
d_call: NA; v_call: TRBV14; cdr3_length: 21; cdr3_aa: ASSQDTPYQGRGRNSGANVLT
d_call: TRBD1; v_call: TRBV29-1; cdr3_length: 13; cdr3_aa: SVEGMAGGPHEQY
d_call: NA; v_call: TRBV29-1; cdr3_length: 10; cdr3_aa: SVVAPGNTIY
d_call: NA; v_call: TRBV4-2; cdr3_length: 13; cdr3_aa: ASSRETWGRDEQY
d_call: NA; v_call: TRBV5-4; cdr3_length: 12; cdr3_aa: ASSAQGGPYEQY
d_call: NA; v_call: TRBV4-3; cdr3_length: 18; cdr3_aa: ASSQDIPRKRAQVDEKLF
d_call: NA; v_call: TRBV19; cdr3_length: 12; cdr3_aa: ASSPVGPTDTQY
d_call: NA; v_call: TRBV4-3; cdr3_length: 12; cdr3_aa: ASSQGQGVETQY
d_call: NA; v_call: TRBV29-1; cdr3_length: 12; cdr3_aa: SVTLDPLTGELF
d_call: NA; v_call: TRBV30; cdr3_length: 9; cdr3_aa: AWSASYGYT
d_call: NA; v_call: TRBV7-9; cdr3_length: 12; cdr3_aa: ASSPGPLLDEQF
d_call: TRBD1; v_call: TRBV23-1; cdr3_length: 13; cdr3_aa: ASSPRGRRNNEQF
d_call: TRBD2; v_call: TRBV30; cdr3_length: 12; cdr3_aa: AWSVVPGGNEQY
d_call: NA; v_call: TRBV23-1; cdr3_length: 14; cdr3_aa: ASSQSNSRTNYGYT
d_call: NA; v_call: TRBV2; cdr3_length: 14; cdr3_aa: ASGDPGGLRPYEQY
d_call: NA; v_call: TRBV28; cdr3_length: 10; cdr3_aa: ATSVGSYEQY
d_call: NA; v_call: TRBV6-6; cdr3_length: 12; cdr3_aa: ASTLGGSYNEQF
d_call: NA; v_call: TRBV2; cdr3_length: 11; cdr3_aa: ASTWDSTDTQY
d_call: NA; v_call: TRBV30; cdr3_length: 10; cdr3_aa: AWRSGKSPLH
d_call: TRBD1; v_call: TRBV5-1; cdr3_length: 13; cdr3_aa: ASSHHGQGEETQY
d_call: TRBD1; v_call: TRBV28; cdr3_length: 12; cdr3_aa: ASGTGGGYYGYT
d_call: TRBD1; v_call: TRBV30; cdr3_length: 13; cdr3_aa: AWTTTGALNTEAF
d_call: NA; v_call: TRBV6-4; cdr3_length: 13; cdr3_aa: ASSDLGSGADTQY
d_call: TRBD1; v_call: TRBV5-1; cdr3_length: 12; cdr3_aa: ASSLTGGEETQY
d_call: TRBD1; v_call: TRBV29-1; cdr3_length: 12; cdr3_aa: SVDRDSYYNEQF
d_call: NA; v_call: TRBV6-4; cdr3_length: 12; cdr3_aa: ASSERASYNEQF
d_call: NA; v_call: TRBV7-6; cdr3_length: 14; cdr3_aa: ASSLTLGTTQETQY
d_call: TRBD2; v_call: TRBV5-6; cdr3_length: 13; cdr3_aa: ASSLTSGIGETQY
d_call: NA; v_call: TRBV5-1; cdr3_length: 11; cdr3_aa: ASGTGHGYGYT
d_call: NA; v_call: TRBV7-9; cdr3_length: 12; cdr3_aa: ASSLVSGAGELF
d_call: NA; v_call: TRBV25-1; cdr3_length: 13; cdr3_aa: ASSESGDRNSPLH
d_call: TRBD1; v_call: TRBV2; cdr3_length: 16; cdr3_aa: ASSEWQGAYKDTGELF
d_call: TRBD2; v_call: TRBV9; cdr3_length: 14; cdr3_aa: ASSVASGIFTDTQY
d_call: NA; v_call: TRBV25-1; cdr3_length: 14; cdr3_aa: ASSEYERANTGELF
d_call: NA; v_call: TRBV11-2; cdr3_length: 9; cdr3_aa: ASRLGETQY
d_call: NA; v_call: TRBV6-1; cdr3_length: 10; cdr3_aa: ASTLHPGPGT
d_call: NA; v_call: TRBV19; cdr3_length: 14; cdr3_aa: ASSPLTLLGTDTQY
d_call: NA; v_call: TRBV6-5; cdr3_length: 12; cdr3_aa: ASRDTASTDTQY
d_call: NA; v_call: TRBV7-7; cdr3_length: 13; cdr3_aa: ASSATNEPGETQY